Listed below are T cell receptor beta chains from one sample, sequenced in a study of CD8+ T cells in alopecia areata. The data were produced by immunoSEQ multiplex PCR, yet TCRdb's version contains in-frame clones alone and is incomplete. The table has more than 7,000 clones, less than 75% seen once. The material sequenced was CD4+ Tregs sorted from blood. The source of these receptors is a human donor with alopecia areata. CDR3s include the opening cysteine and the closing phenylalanine or tryptophan. Each record gives: J gene, V gene, D gene, clone size, CDR3 protein. D genes are given only for firm matches. Not every row has a clone size; where given, it reads once, few, many or a size class.

>TRBJ1-3|TRBV4-2|NA|NA
CASSQDLEDDALRRNTIYF
>TRBJ2-1|TRBV4-2|NA|NA
CASSQGRWGASNEQFF
>TRBJ2-5|TRBV5-1|TRBD2|NA
CASSPTRGTEETQYF
>TRBJ2-3|TRBV6-6|NA|NA
CASSFPVFSDTQYF
>TRBJ2-3|TRBV9|NA|NA
CASSALGDTQYF
>TRBJ2-5|TRBV2|NA|few
CASSENFLRRKETQYF
>TRBJ2-7|TRBV28|TRBD2|few
CASSSLRRGASYEQYF
>TRBJ1-2|TRBV6-6|NA|NA
CASSGEEGYTF
>TRBJ2-3|TRBV9|NA|NA
CASSVEWRTDTQYF
>TRBJ2-7|TRBV27|TRBD1|once
CASPDRGGNEQYF
>TRBJ1-4|TRBV4-3|NA|NA
CASSQVRGGGEKLFF
>TRBJ2-7|TRBV5-1|NA|NA
CASSLRGGYEQYF
>TRBJ1-5|TRBV6-6|NA|NA
CASRVQGDNQPQHF
>TRBJ2-7|TRBV5-1|TRBD2|NA
CASSLSSGGGYEQYF
>TRBJ1-4|TRBV29-1|TRBD1|NA
CSAATGTNEKLFF
>TRBJ2-1|TRBV4-2|NA|once
CASSRDHLSYNEQFF
>TRBJ2-7|TRBV12-5|TRBD2|NA
CASGTVAGGIYEQYF
>TRBJ1-2|TRBV6-6|TRBD1|NA
CASSYSSGGFYGYTF
>TRBJ2-7|TRBV18|NA|NA
CASSPPHSPYEQYF
>TRBJ1-1|TRBV7-2|NA|few
CASSLPGKNTEAFF
>TRBJ2-5|TRBV20-1|NA|few
CSASTPKTQYF
>TRBJ2-7|TRBV18|NA|few
CASSPPKSSYEQYF
>TRBJ2-5|TRBV7-2|TRBD2|NA
CASSRHGLAGAKETQYF